This TCR beta chain derives from a study of patients and donors after allogeneic stem cell transplantation. TCRdb re-derived calls from the RT-PCR reads in MiXCR, one entry per CDR3 protein. The sample includes about 1,800 distinct CDR3 sequences, over 12% of them seen just once. The ends were cut back, 4 bases at V and 1 base at J, with 13 bases in the middle. The germline CDR1 and CDR2 sequences are SGHAT and FQDESV (reference sequence). The CDR3 contains 15 residues. Sequencing was carried out using blood, either unsorted or a sorted T cell fraction (not recorded which). This receptor was taken from a human donor who was either an allogeneic HSCT recipient or a stem cell or donor lymphocyte infusion donor (not recorded which). It is not recorded whose cells these are; they may come from a transplant donor. The rearrangement uses TRBV11-1 and TRBJ1-1; D call uncertain. The CDR3 nucleotides read TGTGCCAGCAGCTCGAACCTTCGGGAGAACACTGAAGCTTTCTTT. Amino acid sequence: CASSSNLRENTEAFF.